Shown below are 15 T cell receptor beta chains from a single sample sequenced in a study of T cells in Graves' hyperthyroidism and ophthalmopathy. The source material, RNA transcripts, was used to amplify TCR beta CDR3 regions. The HTBI set primed first-round TCR CDR3 RT-PCR. Via MiXCR, TCRdb re-called the multiplex PCR reads, giving one row per CDR3 protein. The profile shows 250,000 to 300,000 distinct CDR3 sequences, roughly 15% of them singletons. Sample: blood. The receptors were sampled from a woman aged 40 to 55 with Graves' hyperthyroidism that later progressed to Graves' ophthalmopathy.

The chain links TRBV20-1 to TRBJ1-1; possible D gene TRBD1, 6 bases. The germline gives CDR1 DFQATT, CDR2 SNEGSKA (reference sequence). CDR3 size: 11 residues. Trimming shortened V by 3 bases and J by 8 bases, and 10 bases separated the two germline ends. In DNA, the CDR3 is TGCAGTGCTAGCCCAGACAGGGAAGCTTTCTTT. This encodes CSASPDREAFF.

The rearrangement links TRBV20-1 to TRBJ2-2, with no clear D. CDR3 length: 13 amino acids. The V gene's germline CDR1 is DFQATT and CDR2 SNEGSKA (reference sequence). Trimming stripped 1 base from V and 4 bases from J, with 7 bases between. The CDR3 reads CSARVFRTGELFF. The CDR3 bases are TGCAGTGCTAGAGTTTTTCGCACCGGGGAGCTGTTTTTT.

The rearrangement uses TRBV6-4 and TRBJ2-2; 7 nucleotides align to TRBD2. Losses at the gene ends were 3 bases for V and 2 bases for J; bases not matched to a gene: 9. The CDR3 is 17 amino acids. Germline CDR1 MRHNA, CDR2 SNTAGT. The CDR3: CASSEGLAELNTGELFF. Here the CDR3 DNA reads TGTGCCAGCAGTGAGGGGCTAGCGGAGCTTAACACCGGGGAGCTGTTTTTT.

This rearrangement joins TRBV5-8 to TRBJ2-7, with TRBD1 identical over 8 bases. The CDR3 has 15 residues. CDR1 is SGHTS and CDR2 is YDEGEE in the germline V gene. Here the CDR3 reads CASSLYGTGLYERYV. DNA for the CDR3: TGTGCCAGCAGCTTATATGGGACAGGCCTCTACGAGCGGTACGTC.

This clonotype has a handful of counts. V gene TRBV20-1 combines with J gene TRBJ1-1; no clear D. Between the trimmed V and J ends, which lost 4 bases and 6 bases, there was a span of 12 bases. This CDR3 has 12 residues. Germline CDR1 reads DFQATT; CDR2 reads SNEGSKA (reference sequence). The CDR3 bases are TGCAGTGCTACAGGCTTCGGGGCTGAAGCTTTCTTT. Amino acid sequence: CSATGFGAEAFF.

On this clonotype: A much larger clone sits a single nucleotide away, making a read error possible. CDR3 nucleotides: TGTGCCAGTAGTATGCCAGGGGCCAATGAGCAGTACTTC. Its translation: CASSMPGANEQYF. V gene TRBV19 combines with J gene TRBJ2-1, with D possibly TRBD1 on 6 matching bases. The end of the DNA is better explained by TRBJ2-7, so the J call may be wrong. Germline V gene lookup returns CDR1 LNHDA and CDR2 SQIVND (reference sequence). The CDR3 covers 13 residues.

In its sample, this clonotype was seen many times. This sequence joins TRBV5-1 and TRBJ1-2; tentatively, D is TRBD1 (6 bases). Germline lookup yields CDR1 SGHRS and CDR2 YFSETQ. This CDR3 has 13 amino acids. The ends were cut back, 4 bases at V and 7 bases at J, with 14 bases in the middle. The CDR3 loop is CASSQLDSTGYTF. Written as DNA, the CDR3 is TGCGCCAGCAGCCAACTGGACAGTACTGGCTACACCTTC.

This clonotype was recorded at least ten times. The chain joins TRBV28 to TRBJ2-5, with D possibly matching TRBD1 (6 bases). The germline gives CDR1 MDHEN, CDR2 SYDVKM. The CDR3 consists of 13 residues. The V gene lost 7 bases and the J gene lost 2 bases, with 11 bases spanning the gap. The CDR3 here is CASTRGWQETQYF. For the CDR3, the DNA is TGTGCCAGCACGAGGGGGTGGCAAGAGACCCAGTACTTC.

This clonotype was seen many times. The V gene is TRBV28, the J gene TRBJ2-1, with TRBD1 matching over 7 bases. The CDR3 is made up of 13 amino acids. Germline V gives CDR1 MDHEN, CDR2 SYDVKM. J gave up 8 bases and V 6 bases, and 7 bases lay outside the gene matches. Here the CDR3 DNA reads TGTGCCAGCAGAAGGGGGCACCGTGATGAGCAGTTCTTC. Protein product: CASRRGHRDEQFF. Full variable domain (remainder filled in from reference TRBV28 and TRBJ2-1): DVKVTQSSRYLVKRTGEKVFLECVQDMDHENMFWYRQDPGLGLRLIYFSYDVKMKEKGDIPEGYSVSREKKERFSLILESASTNQTSMYLCASRRGHRDEQFFGPGTRLTVL.

This clonotype showed up many times. V usage is TRBV2 and J usage is TRBJ1-1; D not resolved. Germline lookup yields CDR1 SNHLY and CDR2 FYNNEI. The CDR3 is made up of 12 amino acids. In DNA form, the CDR3 reads TGTACCCTAGGAGGGTTGAACACTGAAGCTTTCTTT. This sequence encodes CTLGGLNTEAFF.

At least ten counts were recorded for this clonotype. V gene TRBV20-1 combines with J gene TRBJ2-2; 9 bases align to TRBD1. J gave up 5 bases and V 6 bases, and 10 bases lay outside the gene matches. Looked up from germline, CDR1 is DFQATT and CDR2 is SNEGSKA (reference sequence). The CDR3 has 15 amino acids. In DNA, the CDR3 is TGCAGTGCGAAGGACAGGGGAAGTGGTACCGGGGAGCTGTTTTTT. Translating it yields CSAKDRGSGTGELFF.

This clonotype was counted at least ten times. V usage is TRBV11-2 and J usage is TRBJ2-2; no definite D call. Germline lookup yields CDR1 SGHAT and CDR2 FQNNGV. CDR3 length: 14 residues. Trimming stripped 1 base from V and 1 base from J, with 4 bases between. The CDR3 coding sequence is TGTGCCAGCAGCTTAGCCGGGAACACCGGGGAGCTGTTTTTT. Protein product: CASSLAGNTGELFF.

This clonotype was counted at least ten times. J is TRBJ2-5 and V is TRBV6-1; perhaps D is TRBD1 or TRBD2 (5 bases each). Germline V gene lookup returns CDR1 MNHNS and CDR2 SASEGT. This CDR3 has 14 residues. Trimming left V 5 bases short and J 4 bases short, with 14 bases between. Here the CDR3 reads CASSFWGRGETQYF. For the CDR3, the DNA is TGTGCCAGCAGTTTCTGGGGACGGGGAGAGACCCAGTACTTC.

Comments on this clonotype: A junction boundary mismatches the germline segment, possibly from a read error. This chain uses TRBV11-2 with TRBJ2-3; D call uncertain. Per the germline V gene, CDR1 is SGHAT and CDR2 is FQNNGV. This CDR3 has 15 amino acids. The CDR3 bases are TGTGCCCGCAGCCCTCTGGGGTCTAGCACAGATACGCAGTATTTT. Its translation: CARSPLGSSTDTQYF.

In its sample, this clonotype was seen a few times. A junction end diverges from the germline sequence, so it may reflect a read error. V is TRBV20-1 and J is TRBJ2-1; 9 bases fit TRBD2. Germline CDR1 is DFQATT and CDR2 is SNEGSKA (reference sequence). The CDR3 has 16 residues. The CDR3 region is CSARVTSGISYNERFF. The CDR3, as DNA: TGCAGTGCTAGAGTGACTAGCGGAATCTCCTACAATGAGCGGTTCTTC.